Following are 18 T cell receptor beta chains from one sample sequenced in a study of blood T cells in healthy people across ages. A second PCR, run for about 7 to 12 cycles, used a sample-barcoded 5' primer plus a J-beta primer mix. TCRdb used MiXCR to reprocess the 5' RACE reads, holding one entry per CDR3 protein. The table lists about 1.8 million distinct CDR3 sequences, roughly 50% of them singletons. Sequencing was carried out using blood. These TCRs come from a woman aged 35 to 49 in good health.

This chain joins TRBV18 and TRBJ2-2; D gene uncertain. V was trimmed by 2 bases and J by 1 base, leaving 5 bases between them. Germline-derived CDR1 and CDR2 are KGHSH and LQKENI. The CDR3 spans 14 residues. Here the CDR3 DNA reads TGTGCCAGCTCACCAGAGAGGAACACCGGGGAGCTGTTTTTT. Translating it yields CASSPERNTGELFF.

In this sample, this clonotype turned up a few times. The J gene is TRBJ1-1, the V gene TRBV7-9, with a possible D match to TRBD1 (5 bases). This CDR3 is built from 16 residues. Germline loops: CDR1 SEHNR, CDR2 FQNEAQ (reference sequence). Trimming removed 7 bases at V and 3 bases at J, with 21 bases between. In DNA form, the CDR3 reads TGTGCCAGCACTTCAGGGAGTTCCTTGTCGGACACTGAAGCTTTCTTT. It yields the protein CASTSGSSLSDTEAFF.

This clonotype was observed a handful of times. The chain combines TRBV18 with TRBJ2-5; D is undetermined. Germline loops: CDR1 KGHSH, CDR2 LQKENI. V was pared by 2 bases and J by 1 base, with 11 bases between. The CDR3 runs 15 residues. CDR3 coding DNA: TGTGCCAGCTCACCAGGCAGCAGAACCCAAGAGACCCAGTACTTC. It encodes CASSPGSRTQETQYF.

This clonotype has a handful of counts. The gene calls are TRBV29-1 and TRBJ2-1; 12 bases fit TRBD1. Looked up from germline, CDR1 is SQVTM and CDR2 is ANQGSEA. The CDR3 is 15 residues long. Germline trimming cut 3 bases from V and 9 bases from J; bases unmatched to any gene: 9. CDR3 sequence (DNA): TGCAGCGTTGACTTAATAGGGACAGGGGGCGGTGAGCAGTTCTTC. Translated: CSVDLIGTGGGEQFF.

The chain combines TRBV5-1 with TRBJ2-1, with 11 nucleotides matching TRBD2. The last part of the DNA fits TRBJ2-7 better; the J call may be wrong. The CDR3 contains 17 residues. The germline gives CDR1 SGHRS, CDR2 YFSETQ. Here the CDR3 DNA reads TGCGCCAGCAGCTTGGTCAACCTAGCGGGGGGATACAATGAGCAGTACTTC. Protein sequence: CASSLVNLAGGYNEQYF.

The rearrangement uses TRBV20-1 and TRBJ1-2; 7 nucleotides line up with TRBD1. The V gene end was trimmed by 4 bases and the J gene end by 0 bases; junction bases not matched to a gene: 8. Germline V gene data show CDR1 as DFQATT and CDR2 as SNEGSKA (reference sequence). The CDR3 sequence is 15 residues long. The CDR3 region has the DNA TGCAGTGCTACCTCGACCGGGACAGCTAACTATGGCTACACCTTC. Translating gives CSATSTGTANYGYTF.

The rearrangement joins TRBV6-5 to TRBJ2-4; unclear D gene. The DNA end favors TRBJ2-7, so the J call may be wrong. In germline, CDR1 is MNHEY, CDR2 SVGAGI. This CDR3 spans 13 amino acids. Here the CDR3 reads CASSYVQDYEQYF. The DNA of the CDR3 is TGTGCCAGCAGTTACGTACAAGACTACGAGCAGTACTTC.

The chain has TRBV20-1 and TRBJ2-5; TRBD1 might be the D (6 bases). This CDR3 has 12 amino acids. The V end lost 8 bases, the J end lost 3 bases, and 13 bases lay between the germline ends. Germline CDR1 is DFQATT and CDR2 is SNEGSKA (reference sequence). The CDR3 reads CSSERTEETQYF. The CDR3 nucleotides read TGCAGTTCCGAGCGGACAGAAGAGACCCAGTACTTC.

In its sample, this clonotype was seen once. This sequence joins TRBV7-2 and TRBJ1-1; 11 bases align to TRBD1. Germline V gene data show CDR1 as SGHTA and CDR2 as FQGNSA. This CDR3 has 17 amino acids. The V and J ends lost 1 base and 4 bases, in that order; junction bases with no gene match: 8. The CDR3 protein is CASSLVGQGGRSTEAFF. The CDR3 nucleotides read TGTGCCAGCAGCTTAGTGGGACAGGGGGGTAGGAGCACTGAAGCTTTCTTT.

The V call is TRBV20-1, the J call TRBJ2-4, with 7 positions matching TRBD1. Germline V gene data show CDR1 as DFQATT and CDR2 as SNEGSKA (reference sequence). The V segment lost 3 bases and the J segment 2 bases; nucleotides outside the gene matches: 1. The CDR3 totals 13 residues. The CDR3 loop reads CSARGQSKNIQYF. The DNA for the CDR3 is TGCAGTGCTAGGGGACAGTCCAAAAACATTCAGTACTTC.

A few counts support this clonotype. The genes are TRBV7-2 and TRBJ2-3; D is ambiguous. Deletions cut 2 bases from V and 6 bases from J, with 9 bases between. Germline CDR1 and CDR2: SGHTA and FQGNSA. The CDR3 is made up of 13 amino acids. This chain's CDR3 is CASSLTVGDTQYF. The DNA for the CDR3 is TGTGCCAGCAGCTTAACCGTAGGCGATACGCAGTATTTT.

CDR3 loop: CASKRQGAGSYEQYF. CDR3 sequence (DNA): TGCGCCAGCAAGAGGCAGGGCGCTGGTAGCTACGAGCAGTACTTC. This chain uses TRBV5-1 with TRBJ2-5; TRBD1 is a possible D gene (5 bases). The end of the DNA is better explained by TRBJ2-7, so the J call may be wrong. This CDR3 is 15 amino acids long. Germline assignment: CDR1 SGHRS and CDR2 YFSETQ.

V gene TRBV6-2 or TRBV6-3 combines with J gene TRBJ2-1; the match to TRBD2 covers 7 bases. Germline lookup yields CDR1 MNHEY and CDR2 SVGEGT. The CDR3 sequence is 14 residues long. V lost 6 bases to trimming and J lost 15 bases; unmatched junction nucleotides: 17. DNA for the CDR3: TGTGCCAGCAGAAATCTAGCGGTCGCTTCGGTTGGGTTCTTC. This gives the protein CASRNLAVASVGFF.

The chain is built from TRBV6-2 or TRBV6-3 and TRBJ2-7, with D tentatively TRBD1 (6 bases). Near its end, the DNA agrees better with TRBJ2-5, so the J call may be wrong. The CDR3 covers 16 residues. Germline V CDR1 and CDR2: MNHEY, SVGEGT. CDR3 region: CASSQGMGYREETQYF. CDR3 in DNA: TGTGCCAGCAGTCAGGGAATGGGCTACAGGGAAGAGACCCAGTACTTC.

In its sample, this clonotype was seen a few times. This chain connects TRBV5-5 to TRBJ2-7, with 9 bases lining up with TRBD1. V shed 9 bases, J shed 0 bases, and the junction held 4 bases outside the gene matches. Germline V gene data show CDR1 as SGHKS and CDR2 as YYEKEE (reference sequence). This CDR3 comprises 13 residues. The chain's CDR3 is CATGQGISYEQYF. In DNA form, the CDR3 reads TGTGCCACAGGACAGGGGATCTCCTACGAGCAGTACTTC.

V and J are TRBV12-3 or TRBV12-4 and TRBJ2-5; D ambiguous. V was cut by 6 bases and J by 4 bases, with 15 bases left in between. The CDR3 is 14 amino acids. CDR3 nucleotides: TGTGCCAGCAGCCGTGACCACCAGAGAGAGACCCAGTACTTC. Encoded protein: CASSRDHQRETQYF.

This clonotype was counted only a few times. This chain joins TRBV25-1 and TRBJ2-5; D is possibly TRBD1 (5 bases). The CDR3 loop spans 15 amino acids. Germline CDR1 and CDR2: MGHDK and SYGVNS. Trimming pared 3 bases from V and 1 base from J, leaving 12 bases between. The CDR3 coding sequence is TGTGCCAGCAGTGACACAGGCAGACTCCAAGAGACCCAGTACTTC. Protein product: CASSDTGRLQETQYF.

The genes are TRBV4-1 and TRBJ2-4; D call uncertain. V lost 5 bases, J lost 0 bases, and 8 bases lay in between. This CDR3 spans 14 amino acids. Germline values: CDR1 MGHRA, CDR2 YSYEKL. The CDR3 bases are TGCGCCAGCAGCGCCGTTGGAGCCAAAAACATTCAGTACTTC. Translating gives CASSAVGAKNIQYF.